These T cell receptor beta chains were read from a single sample in a study of technical replicates of blood from a handful of donors. Only in-frame clones appear in the TCRdb table, and some are missing; sequencing was by immunoSEQ multiplex PCR. This table holds some 70,000 clones, about nine tenths found once. The source material was PBMCs. The receptors were gathered from a human donor in good health. Some clones in this sample may be carry-over from other donors' samples. Each CDR3 is given with its conserved first and last residue. Each record gives: clone size, CDR3 length, J gene, D gene, V gene, CDR3 protein, CDR3 DNA. A D gene is named only where the DNA matches it firmly. Size is omitted from some rows. Given values are once, few, many or a class for expanded clones.

- | 16 | TRBJ2-2 | TRBD2 | TRBV7-9 | CASTGGLAVNTGELFF | TGTGCCAGCACCGGTGGACTAGCGGTAAACACCGGGGAGCTGTTTTTT
- | 14 | TRBJ1-2 | TRBD1 | TRBV6-5 | CASSGTGGPYGYTF | TGTGCCAGCAGCGGGACAGGGGGCCCCTATGGCTACACCTTC
- | 13 | TRBJ1-2 | - | TRBV2 | CASSEPGFYGYTF | TGTGCCAGCAGTGAGCCAGGGTTCTATGGCTACACCTTC
- | 15 | TRBJ2-3 | TRBD2 | TRBV7-8 | CASSRLAGGPDTQYF | TGTGCCAGCAGCAGACTAGCGGGAGGCCCAGATACGCAGTATTTT
- | 17 | TRBJ2-7 | TRBD2 | TRBV18 | CASSRSVLAGGYHEQYF | TGTGCCAGCTCACGTTCGGTACTAGCGGGAGGGTACCACGAGCAGTACTTC
- | 15 | TRBJ1-1 | - | TRBV5-1 | CASSLGTSWDPEAFF | TGCGCCAGCAGCTTGGGGACATCATGGGATCCTGAAGCTTTCTTT
- | 14 | TRBJ1-6 | TRBD1 | TRBV5-1 | CASSLYRGLSPLHF | TGCGCCAGCAGCTTGTACAGGGGGCTCTCACCCCTCCACTTT
- | 15 | TRBJ2-6 | TRBD1 | TRBV15 | CATSPGGSGANVLTF | TGTGCCACCAGCCCAGGGGGCTCTGGGGCCAACGTCCTGACTTTC
once | 13 | TRBJ2-7 | TRBD2 | TRBV7-9 | CASSARDYYEQYF | TGTGCCAGCAGCGCCCGGGACTACTACGAGCAGTACTTC
- | 16 | TRBJ1-6 | - | TRBV6-5 | CASSYSQGFGDSPLHF | TGTGCCAGCAGTTACTCGCAGGGGTTCGGTGATTCACCCCTCCACTTT
few | 13 | TRBJ1-2 | TRBD1 | TRBV6-5 | CASRNGQAYGYTF | TGTGCCAGCAGGAATGGACAGGCGTATGGCTACACCTTC
- | 15 | TRBJ1-3 | TRBD1 | TRBV4-3 | CASSQLRGLGNTIYF | TGCGCCAGCAGCCAACTCAGGGGGCTTGGAAACACCATATATTTT
- | 11 | TRBJ2-3 | - | TRBV25-1 | CASTTTDTQYF | TGTGCCAGCACAACTACAGATACGCAGTATTTT
once | 13 | TRBJ2-5 | - | TRBV4-2 | CASSQGAGETQYF | TGTGCCAGCAGCCAAGGAGCGGGAGAGACCCAGTACTTC
once | 15 | TRBJ2-1 | TRBD2 | TRBV7-6 | CASSQRASGSVEQFF | TGTGCCAGCAGCCAGAGGGCTAGCGGGAGTGTTGAGCAGTTCTTC
- | 17 | TRBJ2-2 | - | TRBV11-2 | CASSLRARQEVTGELFF | TGTGCCAGCAGCTTAAGGGCCCGGCAGGAGGTCACCGGGGAGCTGTTTTTT
- | 16 | TRBJ2-3 | TRBD2 | TRBV18 | CASSPRLAGAGDTQYF | TGTGCCAGCTCACCCCGACTAGCGGGGGCCGGGGATACGCAGTATTTT
- | 21 | TRBJ1-4 | TRBD1 | TRBV6-4 | CASSDSPKGQGFMRTNEKLFF | TGTGCCAGCAGTGACTCCCCGAAGGGACAGGGCTTTATGAGGACTAATGAAAAACTGTTTTTT
- | 15 | TRBJ2-2 | TRBD2 | TRBV11-2 | CASSGLAGVGGELFF | TGTGCCAGCAGCGGACTAGCGGGAGTAGGAGGGGAGCTGTTTTTT
- | 15 | TRBJ2-3 | TRBD1 | TRBV7-3 | CASSFPGQPLNTQYF | TGTGCCAGCAGCTTCCCGGGACAGCCGTTGAATACGCAGTATTTT
- | 13 | TRBJ1-2 | - | TRBV6-5 | CASSYGQATGYTF | TGTGCCAGCAGTTATGGGCAGGCGACGGGCTACACCTTC
- | 14 | TRBJ1-2 | TRBD1 | TRBV2 | CASSRDRTSYGYTF | TGTGCCAGCAGTAGGGACAGGACTAGCTATGGCTACACCTTC
- | 14 | TRBJ1-2 | TRBD1 | TRBV4-1 | CASSRPGQGNGYTF | TGCGCCAGCAGCCGTCCGGGACAGGGCAATGGCTACACCTTC
- | 16 | TRBJ2-3 | - | TRBV11-1 | CASSLVPAGDRDTQYF | TGTGCCAGCAGCTTAGTTCCGGCAGGGGATAGAGATACGCAGTATTTT
- | 13 | TRBJ2-7 | TRBD1 | TRBV7-2 | CASSLGQGSVQYF | TGTGCCAGCAGCCTAGGACAGGGTTCCGTGCAGTACTTC
- | 15 | TRBJ1-3 | TRBD1 | TRBV6-6 | CASRGGQGRGNTIYF | TGTGCCAGCAGAGGGGGACAGGGGCGAGGAAACACCATATATTTT
- | 16 | TRBJ2-2 | TRBD1 | TRBV5-6 | CASSLGIRGPAGELFF | TGTGCCAGCAGCTTGGGGATCAGGGGGCCAGCCGGGGAGCTGTTTTTT
- | 18 | TRBJ1-5 | TRBD1 | TRBV28 | CASSSLTGVSNSNQPQHF | TGTGCCAGCAGTTCTCTCACAGGGGTTTCCAATAGCAATCAGCCCCAGCATTTT
- | 14 | TRBJ2-5 | - | TRBV18 | CASSPNSGEETQYF | TGTGCCAGCTCACCAAACTCGGGAGAAGAGACCCAGTACTTC
- | 13 | TRBJ2-1 | TRBD2 | TRBV6-1 | CASSDSGSDEQFF | TGTGCCAGCAGCGATAGCGGGAGTGATGAGCAGTTCTTC